This T cell receptor beta chain was captured in a study of cytomegalovirus exposure and HLA in healthy donors. General observations from the study: Researchers reported from a later analysis that most CMV-associated TCR beta chains appeared HLA-restricted. Presence/absence analyses took donor sequencing depth as roughly uniform.

Primers: 60 Vbeta forward and 13 Jbeta reverse. Data came from immunoSEQ multiplex PCR; TCRdb stores just in-frame clones and leaves some out. The data show roughly 160,000 clones, approximately 79% seen once. With regard to this clone: Its antigen is undetermined.

The specimen was PBMCs. The TCR originated in a man between 45 and 60 years old in good health and CMV-seropositive.

For the CDR3, the DNA is TGTGCCAGCAGTCTTGACCCCCAGGGCTCCTACGAGCAGTACTTC. This codes for CASSLDPQGSYEQYF. The chain is built from TRBV5-5 and TRBJ2-7; D perhaps matches TRBD1 (5 bases). CDR1 and CDR2 (germline): SGHKS, YYEKEE (reference sequence). V was cut by 5 bases and J by 0 bases, with 15 bases left in between. CDR3 size: 15 residues.